These T cell receptor beta chains were read from a single sample in a study of chronic HIV infection and antiretroviral therapy. MiXCR, applied by TCRdb to the 5' RACE reads, yields one record per CDR3 protein. The top ten clones hold about 2.5% of a sample with more than 25,000 distinct CDR3 sequences, around 8.6% of them seen once. Sample: peripheral blood. These receptors were taken from an adult who had HIV and had not received antiretroviral therapy, or was an uninfected healthy control (not recorded which). Each CDR3 is given without its conserved first and last residue. Size values are once, few and many counts, or a class for expanded clones, and some rows have none.

.,TRBV27,TRBJ1-1,ASSLSWQAEAF
many,TRBV2,TRBJ1-2,ASSEALTGPYGYT
few,TRBV29-1,TRBJ1-1,SVERWDQEAF
many,TRBV10-3,TRBJ1-5,AIRLGENQPQH
many,TRBV7-2,TRBJ2-2,ASSSANTGELF
many,TRBV29-1,TRBJ2-5,SVVVQGETQY
few,TRBV10-3,TRBJ2-7,AISESSTSGRASDEQY
.,TRBV4-1,TRBJ1-1,ASSQDGGWEDTEAF
many,TRBV29-1,TRBJ1-2,SGKTGTSYGYT
few,TRBV2,TRBJ1-6,ASSEDRRGSPLH
many,TRBV29-1,TRBJ1-2,SVEQGKGYT
many,TRBV4-1,TRBJ2-1,ASSQEGGEYNEQF
.,TRBV9,TRBJ2-5,ASSAFGRGQETQY
few,TRBV4-1,TRBJ2-5,ASKGTGETQY
few,TRBV29-1,TRBJ1-2,SVEETAYGYT
many,TRBV7-2,TRBJ2-7,ASSFEGGGSREQY
many,TRBV29-1,TRBJ2-1,SVVPWGGNEQF
few,TRBV6-2/TRBV6-3,TRBJ1-1,ASTFWGEAF
.,TRBV4-2,TRBJ1-1,ASSQAGVGDTEAF
few,TRBV28,TRBJ2-1,ASSDPSAAAYNEQF
many,TRBV24-1,TRBJ2-7,ATSDLGYEQY
once,TRBV29-1,TRBJ2-1,SGGDWNDNDQF
few,TRBV9,TRBJ1-1,ASSVALGTEAF
many,TRBV5-1,TRBJ2-3,ASSSTSATSTDTQY
few,TRBV7-2,TRBJ1-5,ASSTDSGNQPQH
.,TRBV4-2,TRBJ2-7,ASSQDWRSSDEQY
few,TRBV7-9,TRBJ1-1,ASEKGRAEAF
few,TRBV2,TRBJ1-1,ASSDSGTGVGVNTEAF
many,TRBV6-5,TRBJ2-7,ASSYSSTGLGYEQY
medium-sized,TRBV19,TRBJ2-6,ASKETGAPRAGANVLT
many,TRBV4-1,TRBJ1-5,ASSQLTGGSQPQH
many,TRBV10-3,TRBJ2-7,AISPGPNEQY
.,TRBV6-4,TRBJ1-3,ASSPNTIY
many,TRBV12-3/TRBV12-4,TRBJ1-1,ASSTRVAGSGAF
few,TRBV6-4,TRBJ2-3,ASSAGLEPVNTQY
many,TRBV7-2,TRBJ1-3,ASSFRLSSGNTIY
many,TRBV5-1,TRBJ1-1,ASSLGTGGPEAF
many,TRBV30,TRBJ1-2,AWSPSGNVGYT
.,TRBV5-1,TRBJ1-2,ASSLGAPGRAYGYT
.,TRBV7-2,TRBJ2-3,ASSSPTGIRVGDTQY